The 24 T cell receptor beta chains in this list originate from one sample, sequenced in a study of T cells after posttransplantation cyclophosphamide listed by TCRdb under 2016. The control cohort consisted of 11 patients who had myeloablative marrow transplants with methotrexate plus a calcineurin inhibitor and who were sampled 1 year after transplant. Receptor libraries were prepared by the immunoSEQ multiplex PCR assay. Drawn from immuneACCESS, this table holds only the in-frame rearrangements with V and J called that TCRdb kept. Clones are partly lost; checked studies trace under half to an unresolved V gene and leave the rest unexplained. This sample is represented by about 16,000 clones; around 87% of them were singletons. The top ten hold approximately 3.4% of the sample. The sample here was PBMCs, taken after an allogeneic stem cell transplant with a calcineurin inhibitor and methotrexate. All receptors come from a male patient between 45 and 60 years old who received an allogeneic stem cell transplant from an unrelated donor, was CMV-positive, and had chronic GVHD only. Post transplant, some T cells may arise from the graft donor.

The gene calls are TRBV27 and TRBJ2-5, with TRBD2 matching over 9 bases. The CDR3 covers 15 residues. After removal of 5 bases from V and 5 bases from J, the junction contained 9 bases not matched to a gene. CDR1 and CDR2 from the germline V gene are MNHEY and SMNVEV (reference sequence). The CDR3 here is CASSPSASGMETQYF. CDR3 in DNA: TGTGCCAGCAGTCCCTCGGCTAGCGGGATGGAGACCCAGTACTTC.

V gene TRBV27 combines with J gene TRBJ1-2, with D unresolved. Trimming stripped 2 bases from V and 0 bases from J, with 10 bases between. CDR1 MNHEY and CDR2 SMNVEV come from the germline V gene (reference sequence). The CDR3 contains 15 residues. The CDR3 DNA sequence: TGTGCCAGCAGTTTAAGAGGATCAGCTAACTATGGCTACACCTTC. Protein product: CASSLRGSANYGYTF.

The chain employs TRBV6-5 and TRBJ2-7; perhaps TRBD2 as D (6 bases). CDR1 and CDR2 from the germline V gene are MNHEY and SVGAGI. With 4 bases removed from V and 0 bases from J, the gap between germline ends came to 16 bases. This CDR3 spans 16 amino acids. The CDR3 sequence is CASSSAGAGPSYEQYF. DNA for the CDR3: TGTGCCAGCAGTTCGGCTGGTGCGGGACCCTCCTACGAGCAGTACTTC.

CDR3 nucleotide sequence: TGTGCCAGCAGCTTAGCATCCGGGACTTACGAGCAGTACTTC. Protein: CASSLASGTYEQYF. The chain combines TRBV7-2 with TRBJ2-5; a possible D gene is TRBD2 (6 bases). The better agreement between TRBJ2-7 and the DNA end casts doubt on the J call. The CDR3 runs 14 residues. Germline CDR1 reads SGHTA; CDR2 reads FQGNSA.

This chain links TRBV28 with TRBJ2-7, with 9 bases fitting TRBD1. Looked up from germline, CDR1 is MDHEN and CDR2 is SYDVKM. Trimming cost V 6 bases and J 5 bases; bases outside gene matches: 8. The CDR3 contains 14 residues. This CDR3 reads CASSPRDRAHEQYF. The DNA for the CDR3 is TGTGCCAGCAGCCCCCGGGACAGGGCCCACGAGCAGTACTTC.

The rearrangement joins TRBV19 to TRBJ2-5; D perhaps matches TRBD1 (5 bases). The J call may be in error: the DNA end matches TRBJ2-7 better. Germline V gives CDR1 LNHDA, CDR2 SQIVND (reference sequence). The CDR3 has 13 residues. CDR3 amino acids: CASSIDRAYEQYF. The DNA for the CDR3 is TGTGCCAGTAGTATAGACAGGGCCTACGAGCAGTACTTC.

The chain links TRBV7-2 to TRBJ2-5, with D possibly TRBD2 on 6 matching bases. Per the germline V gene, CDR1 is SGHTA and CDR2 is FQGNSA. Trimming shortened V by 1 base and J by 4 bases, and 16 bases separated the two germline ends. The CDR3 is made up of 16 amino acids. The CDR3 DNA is TGTGCCAGCAGCTTAGTTGTTCCGCAGGAGGGAGAGACCCAGTACTTC. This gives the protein CASSLVVPQEGETQYF.

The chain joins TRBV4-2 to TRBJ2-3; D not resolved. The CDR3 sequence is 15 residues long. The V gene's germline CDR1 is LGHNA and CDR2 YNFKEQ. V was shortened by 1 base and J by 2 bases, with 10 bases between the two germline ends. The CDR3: CASSQGSQFTDTQYF. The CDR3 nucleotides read TGTGCCAGCAGCCAAGGTTCCCAGTTCACAGATACGCAGTATTTT.

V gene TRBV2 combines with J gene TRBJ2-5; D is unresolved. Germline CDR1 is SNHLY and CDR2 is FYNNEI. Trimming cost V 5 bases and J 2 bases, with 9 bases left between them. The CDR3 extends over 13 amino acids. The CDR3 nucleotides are TGTGCCAGCAGTTTGATACTGCAAGAGACCCAGTACTTC. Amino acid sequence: CASSLILQETQYF. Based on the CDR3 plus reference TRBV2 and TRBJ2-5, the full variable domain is EPEVTQTPSHQVTQMGQEVILRCVPISNHLYFYWYRQILGQKVEFLVSFYNNEISEKSEIFDDQFSVERPDGSNFTLKIRSTKLEDSAMYFCASSLILQETQYFGPGTRLLVL.

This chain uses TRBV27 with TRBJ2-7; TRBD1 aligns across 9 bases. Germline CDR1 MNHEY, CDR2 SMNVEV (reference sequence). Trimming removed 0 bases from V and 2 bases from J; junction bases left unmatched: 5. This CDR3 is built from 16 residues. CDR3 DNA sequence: TGTGCCAGCAGTTTATCAGCGGGGACAGGGACCTACGAGCAGTACTTC. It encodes CASSLSAGTGTYEQYF.

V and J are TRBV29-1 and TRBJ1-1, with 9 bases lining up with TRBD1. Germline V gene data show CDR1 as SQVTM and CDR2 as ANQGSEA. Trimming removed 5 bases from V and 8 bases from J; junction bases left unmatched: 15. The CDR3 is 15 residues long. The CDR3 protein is CSVRIPGQGKGEAFF. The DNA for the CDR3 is TGCAGCGTTAGAATCCCGGGACAGGGTAAGGGAGAAGCTTTCTTT.

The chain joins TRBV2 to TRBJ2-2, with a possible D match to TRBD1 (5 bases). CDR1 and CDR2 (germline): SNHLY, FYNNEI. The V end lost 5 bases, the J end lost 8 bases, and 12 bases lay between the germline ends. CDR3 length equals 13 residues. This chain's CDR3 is CASSQLREGELFF. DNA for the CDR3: TGTGCCAGCAGTCAACTCAGGGAAGGGGAGCTGTTTTTT.

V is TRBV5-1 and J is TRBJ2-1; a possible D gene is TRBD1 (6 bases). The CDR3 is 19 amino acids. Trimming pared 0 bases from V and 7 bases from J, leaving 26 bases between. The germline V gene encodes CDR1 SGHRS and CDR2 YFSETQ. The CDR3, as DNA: TGCGCCAGCAGCTTGGCTTTAACAGGGCTTGGGAGTACATTGAATGAGCAGTTCTTC. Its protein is CASSLALTGLGSTLNEQFF.

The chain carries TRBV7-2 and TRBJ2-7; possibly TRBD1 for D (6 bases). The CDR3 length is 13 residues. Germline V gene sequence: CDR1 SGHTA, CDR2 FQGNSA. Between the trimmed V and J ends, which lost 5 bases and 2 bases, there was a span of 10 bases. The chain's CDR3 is CASSLDSAYEQYF. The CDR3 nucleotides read TGTGCCAGCAGCCTGGACAGCGCCTACGAGCAGTACTTC.

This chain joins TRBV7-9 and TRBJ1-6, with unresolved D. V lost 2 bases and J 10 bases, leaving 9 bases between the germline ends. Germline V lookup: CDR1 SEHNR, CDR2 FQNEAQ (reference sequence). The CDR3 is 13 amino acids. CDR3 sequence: CASSLQPGSPLHF. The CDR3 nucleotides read TGTGCCAGCAGCTTACAACCAGGATCACCCCTCCACTTT.

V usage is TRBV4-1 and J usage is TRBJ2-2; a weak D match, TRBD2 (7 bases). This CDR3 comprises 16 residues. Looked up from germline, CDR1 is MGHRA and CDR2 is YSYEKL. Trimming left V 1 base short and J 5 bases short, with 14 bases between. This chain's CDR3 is CASSQGAQGGTGELFF. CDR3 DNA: TGCGCCAGCAGCCAAGGGGCACAGGGAGGGACCGGGGAGCTGTTTTTT.

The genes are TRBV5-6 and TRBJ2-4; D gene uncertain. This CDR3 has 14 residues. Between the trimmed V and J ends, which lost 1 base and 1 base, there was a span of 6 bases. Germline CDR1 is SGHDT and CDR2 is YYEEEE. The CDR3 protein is CASSLYMAKNIQYF. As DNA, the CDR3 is TGTGCCAGCAGCTTGTATATGGCCAAAAACATTCAGTACTTC.

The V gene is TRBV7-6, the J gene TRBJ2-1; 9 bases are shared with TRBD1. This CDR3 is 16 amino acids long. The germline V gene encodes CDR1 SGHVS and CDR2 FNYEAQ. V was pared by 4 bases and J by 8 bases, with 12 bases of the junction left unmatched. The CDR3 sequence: CASSSTNRDRDDEQFF. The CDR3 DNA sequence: TGTGCCAGCAGCTCCACTAACCGGGACAGGGACGATGAGCAGTTCTTC.

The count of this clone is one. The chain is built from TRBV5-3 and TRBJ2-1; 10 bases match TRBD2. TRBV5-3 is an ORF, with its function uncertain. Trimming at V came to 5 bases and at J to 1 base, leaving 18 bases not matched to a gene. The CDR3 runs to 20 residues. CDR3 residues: CARSYDTGLAIDGSYNEQFF. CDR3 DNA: TGTGCCAGAAGTTACGACACGGGACTAGCGATCGATGGGTCCTACAATGAGCAGTTCTTC.

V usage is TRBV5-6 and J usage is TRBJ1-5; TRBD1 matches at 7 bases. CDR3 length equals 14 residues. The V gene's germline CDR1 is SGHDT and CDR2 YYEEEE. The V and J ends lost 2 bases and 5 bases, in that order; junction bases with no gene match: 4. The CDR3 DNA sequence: TGTGCCAGCAGCTTTGGCCAGGGGGATCAGCCCCAGCATTTT. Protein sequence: CASSFGQGDQPQHF.

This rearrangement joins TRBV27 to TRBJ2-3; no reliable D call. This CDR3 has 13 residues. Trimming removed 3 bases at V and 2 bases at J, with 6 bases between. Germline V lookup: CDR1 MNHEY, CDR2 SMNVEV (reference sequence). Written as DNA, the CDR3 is TGTGCCAGCAGTTTCACCTACACAGATACGCAGTATTTT. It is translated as CASSFTYTDTQYF.

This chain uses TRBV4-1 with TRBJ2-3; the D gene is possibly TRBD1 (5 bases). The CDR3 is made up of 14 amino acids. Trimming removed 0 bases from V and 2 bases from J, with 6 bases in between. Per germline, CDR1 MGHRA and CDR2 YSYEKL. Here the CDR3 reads CASSQEGPTDTQYF. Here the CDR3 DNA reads TGCGCCAGCAGCCAAGAGGGGCCCACAGATACGCAGTATTTT.

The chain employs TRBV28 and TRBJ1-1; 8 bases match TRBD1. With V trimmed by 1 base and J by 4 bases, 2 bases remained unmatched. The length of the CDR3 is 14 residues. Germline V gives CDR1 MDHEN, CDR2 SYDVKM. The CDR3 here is CASSLSQGATEAFF. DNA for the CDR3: TGTGCCAGCAGTTTATCCCAGGGGGCCACTGAAGCTTTCTTT.

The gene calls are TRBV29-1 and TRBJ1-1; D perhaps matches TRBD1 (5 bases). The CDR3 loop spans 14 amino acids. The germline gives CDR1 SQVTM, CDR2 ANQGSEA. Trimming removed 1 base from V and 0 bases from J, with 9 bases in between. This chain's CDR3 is CSVEGGTVNTEAFF. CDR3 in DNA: TGCAGCGTTGAAGGAGGGACTGTGAACACTGAAGCTTTCTTT.